This TCR beta chain was sequenced during a study of response to subunit inactivated influenza vaccine. This clonotype showed up just a few times. What it recognizes is unknown. Study observations and caveats: T cells newly recruited by each seasonal influenza vaccination are few, the authors suggested.

V lost 0 bases and J lost 4; bases outside the gene matches: 5. CDR1 is LNHNV and CDR2 is YYDKDF in the germline V gene (reference sequence). The CDR3 is 15 amino acids. MiXCR was run by TCRdb on the RT-PCR reads, yielding one entry per CDR3 protein. The sample contains roughly 500,000 distinct CDR3 sequences, 15% to 20% of which appear only once. Specimen: CD4+ T cells sorted from PBMCs, collected roughly 24 months after vaccination. The gene calls are TRBV15 and TRBJ2-7; 8 bases agree with TRBD2. The source is a man between 45 and 75 years old who received an inactivated influenza vaccine. CDR3 amino acids: CATSREGSGIYEQYF. The CDR3 coding sequence is TGTGCCACCAGCAGAGAAGGTAGCGGGATATACGAGCAGTACTTC. Filled out from reference TRBV15 and TRBJ2-7, the complete variable domain reads DAMVIQNPRYQVTQFGKPVTLSCSQTLNHNVMYWYQQKSSQAPKLLFHYYDKDFNNEADTPDNFQSRRPNTSFCFLDIRSPGLGDTAMYLCATSREGSGIYEQYFGPGTRLTVT.